One and the same sample provided the 6 T cell receptor beta chains below, sequenced in a study of OX40 agonist ivuxolimab in advanced cancers. Sequenced by immunoSEQ multiplex PCR; TCRdb stores in-frame clones only, minus some. The sample lists about 60,000 clones, approximately 83% occurring once. Material: CD4+ or CD8+ T cells sorted from blood, obtained in a trial of the OX40 agonist ivuxolimab. All receptors derive from an adult with an advanced solid tumor such as melanoma, head and neck, liver or kidney cancer.

The chain links TRBV15 to TRBJ2-7, with no clear D. This CDR3 is 14 amino acids long. Germline V gene sequence: CDR1 LNHNV, CDR2 YYDKDF (reference sequence). V was shortened by 1 base and J by 2 bases, with 9 bases between the two germline ends. The DNA of the CDR3 is TGTGCCACCAGCAGAGGCCGGAATCCCTACGAGCAGTACTTC. Protein product: CATSRGRNPYEQYF.

This clone occurred once. The chain recombines TRBV28 with TRBJ1-2, with D unresolved. Germline CDR1 and CDR2: MDHEN and SYDVKM. The CDR3 has 13 residues. With 1 base removed from V and 6 bases from J, the gap between germline ends came to 9 bases. The CDR3 loop is CASSLLPENGYTF. In DNA, the CDR3 is TGTGCCAGCAGTTTATTGCCCGAAAATGGCTACACCTTC.

The chain links TRBV5-1 to TRBJ1-1, with D perhaps matching TRBD1 (5 bases). V gave up 0 bases and J gave up 4 bases, with 13 bases separating them. From germline, CDR1 is SGHRS and CDR2 YFSETQ. The CDR3 loop spans 15 amino acids. CDR3 DNA: TGCGCCAGCAGCTTGGCCGGGGGTGGTCGCACTGAAGCTTTCTTT. Protein sequence: CASSLAGGGRTEAFF.

A single count supports this clone. The rearrangement links TRBV9 to TRBJ1-2, with a tentative D call TRBD1 (5 bases). Germline CDR1 SGDLS, CDR2 YYNGEE. V lost 7 bases and J 4 bases, leaving 14 bases between the germline ends. The CDR3 is 13 residues long. This CDR3 reads CASDGGVGYGYTF. Here the CDR3 DNA reads TGTGCCAGCGACGGGGGGGTGGGCTATGGCTACACCTTC.

This clone was counted a single time. V is TRBV6-1 and J is TRBJ2-7, with D perhaps TRBD1 (6 bases). This CDR3 region has 15 residues. Germline-derived CDR1 and CDR2 are MNHNS and SASEGT. Between the trimmed V and J ends, which lost 6 bases and 0 bases, there was a span of 15 bases. The CDR3 loop is CASREGTMSSYEQYF. As DNA, the CDR3 is TGTGCCAGCAGAGAGGGGACAATGAGCTCCTACGAGCAGTACTTC.

The DNA of the CDR3 is TGTGCCAGCAGCTTAAACGGACCGGGACAGGGGACTGATGGCTACACCTTC. Protein sequence: CASSLNGPGQGTDGYTF. The rearrangement links TRBV7-3 to TRBJ1-2; 10 bases map to TRBD1. This CDR3 is 17 amino acids long. Trimming took 1 base from V and 6 from J; bases not matched to a gene: 11. Germline CDR1 SGHTA, CDR2 FQGTGA.